What follows are 5 T cell receptor beta chains derived from one specimen sequenced in a study of early T cells in non-severe SARS-CoV-2 infection. One entry per CDR3 protein, called by TCRdb with MiXCR from the 5' RACE reads. Among roughly 30,000 distinct CDR3 sequences, about 6% were seen once, and the ten largest hold about 32%. Sequencing was performed on whole blood, taken at baseline. These receptors were collected from an adult who was a healthcare worker with PCR-confirmed SARS-CoV-2 infection or an uninfected control (not recorded which).

This clonotype was recorded many times. The chain combines TRBV6-6 with TRBJ2-7; 8 bases agree with TRBD2. CDR3 size: 16 residues. The ends lost 5 bases at V and 2 bases at J; junction bases unmatched: 11. The germline V gene has CDR1 MNHNY and CDR2 SVGAGI (reference sequence). CDR3 bases: TGTGCCAGCAGTATGCCGGGAGGGACGGCCACCTACGAGCAGTACTTC. As protein: CASSMPGGTATYEQYF.

This clonotype was detected ten times or more. This chain connects TRBV7-3 to TRBJ2-1, with no clear D. The CDR3 length is 15 residues. V lost 0 bases to trimming and J lost 1 base, with 7 bases between them. The germline gives CDR1 SGHTA, CDR2 FQGTGA. CDR3 nucleotides: TGTGCCAGCAGCTTAACGCCTGCTTCCTACAATGAGCAGTTCTTC. This codes for CASSLTPASYNEQFF.

This clonotype showed up many times. The chain has TRBV19 and TRBJ2-6; no clear D gene. Germline V CDR1 and CDR2: LNHDA, SQIVND (reference sequence). V lost 1 base, J lost 2 bases, and 3 bases lay in between. This CDR3 region has 14 residues. CDR3 nucleotides: TGTGCCAGTAGTATAGGGGCTGGGGCCAACGTCCTGACTTTC. Translation gives CASSIGAGANVLTF. Drawing the rest from reference TRBV19 and TRBJ2-6, the complete variable domain is DGGITQSPKYLFRKEGQNVTLSCEQNLNHDAMYWYRQDPGQGLRLIYYSQIVNDFQKGDIAEGYSVSREKKESFPLTVTSAQKNPTAFYLCASSIGAGANVLTFGAGSRLTVL.

This clonotype was seen at least ten times. The rearrangement uses TRBV29-1 and TRBJ1-2; D not resolved. Trimming took 2 bases from V and 8 from J, leaving 9 bases between them. CDR3 length: 11 residues. CDR1 and CDR2 (germline): SQVTM, ANQGSEA. Here the CDR3 DNA reads TGCAGCGTTGAATTAGCGGGAGGCTACACCTTC. This gives the protein CSVELAGGYTF.

This clonotype was seen many times. The chain employs TRBV20-1 and TRBJ2-3, with D tentatively TRBD2 (7 bases). This CDR3 spans 15 amino acids. Germline CDR1 and CDR2: DFQATT and SNEGSKA (reference sequence). The V and J ends lost 0 bases and 5 bases respectively, with 15 bases between them. In DNA form, the CDR3 reads TGCAGTGCTAGAGATGCGGGGGCCTTCGGAGATACGCAGTATTTT. This codes for CSARDAGAFGDTQYF.